This TCR beta chain was sequenced for a study of response to subunit inactivated influenza vaccine. General study results and limits: Only a handful of new T cells, the authors suggested, are recruited with each seasonal influenza vaccination.

A single record per CDR3 protein comes from TCRdb applying MiXCR to the RT-PCR reads. The top ten clones hold more than 10% of a sample with more than 400,000 distinct CDR3 sequences, approximately 11% of them seen once. At least ten counts were recorded for this clonotype. Antigen: not known. The CDR3 runs to 15 residues. The germline V gene encodes CDR1 MNHNS and CDR2 SASEGT. Trimming at V came to 4 bases and at J to 11 bases, leaving 8 bases not matched to a gene. Sequences were derived from PBMCs from blood, sampled more than 35 days after vaccination. The sequence was collected from a man aged 50-60 years who received an inactivated influenza vaccine. The J gene is TRBJ1-6, the V gene TRBV6-1, with TRBD1 identical over 10 bases. CDR3 sequence: CASSVTGTGETPLHF. CDR3 bases: TGTGCCAGCAGTGTCACCGGGACAGGGGAGACACCCCTCCACTTT.